This T cell receptor beta chain is from a study of T-cell reconstitution after alpha-beta-depleted transplantation in children. The TCRbeta library incorporated unique molecular identifiers. TCRdb redid the calling of the PCR reads with MiXCR, one entry per CDR3 protein. This table has about 1,000,000 distinct CDR3 sequences, about 26% appearing once. This clonotype was seen a handful of times. Its cognate antigen is unknown. Study outcomes and limitations: Day-60 TCRbeta diversity that was high in some patients was derived from surviving recipient T cells and thymic progenitors. Approximately two months post-transplant, alpha-beta T cells reportedly originated from several hundred expanded graft clones.

The clonotype comes from a boy younger than two who had a stem cell transplant for SCID, so the T cells may come from the graft donor. The source was PBMCs, mostly from graft donor cells, collected 360 days after TCRalphabeta/CD19-depleted stem cell transplant.

CDR3 DNA sequence: TGCGCCAGCAGCTGGGGACAGGCCCCCTACGAGCAGTACTTC. Protein sequence: CASSWGQAPYEQYF. The chain recombines TRBV5-1 with TRBJ2-7, with 8 bases fitting TRBD1. This CDR3 contains 14 residues. V lost 3 bases, J lost 2 bases, and 4 bases stayed unmatched. Per germline, CDR1 SGHRS and CDR2 YFSETQ.